This TCR beta chain was identified in a study of shared clonotypes between healthy human individuals. Notes on the study in general: Clonotype sharing among donors was thought likely to change with sequencing depth. In the sorted subsets, rarefaction showed sequencing was incomplete despite large depth.

Deep was the level at which the assay was run. Every subset had its genomic DNA shared out evenly among several immunoSEQ plates. The data were produced by immunoSEQ multiplex PCR, yet TCRdb's version contains in-frame clones alone and is incomplete. The sample has 2 million to 2.5 million clones, more than 85% seen once. Comments on this clone: Its specificity is unknown.

CDR3 length equals 14 residues. After removal of 5 bases from V and 9 bases from J, the junction contained 7 bases not matched to a gene. Germline V gene sequence: CDR1 SGHNT, CDR2 YYREEE (reference sequence). The chain is built from TRBV5-4 and TRBJ2-1, with 11 bases identical to TRBD2. The sequenced material came from naive CD4+ T cells from PBMCs. Sample subset: CD45RA+ positively selected. The TCR was taken from a man between 18 and 29 years old in good health. Some clones in this sample may be carry-over from other donors' samples. CDR3 sequence: CASSLKLAGGEQFF. The CDR3 DNA reads TGTGCCAGCAGTCTGAAGCTAGCGGGAGGTGAGCAGTTCTTC.